The next 27 T cell receptor beta chains were all read from a single sample in a study of cytomegalovirus exposure and HLA in healthy donors. Profiling relied on immunoSEQ multiplex PCR, and the TCRdb table lists in-frame clones only, not all of them. The table includes about 130,000 clones, about 93% detected once. Source material: PBMCs. The receptors were sampled from a woman between 18 and 29 years old in good health and CMV-seronegative.

The chain uses TRBV28 and TRBJ2-2; 8 nucleotides agree with TRBD2. The CDR3 consists of 17 residues. The trim removed 5 bases at V and 6 bases at J, leaving 14 bases unmatched. Germline values: CDR1 MDHEN, CDR2 SYDVKM. The CDR3 bases are TGTGCCAGCAGTCGATTATCCGGGACTAGTTTTCCCGGGGAGCTGTTTTTT. Its protein is CASSRLSGTSFPGELFF.

The rearrangement links TRBV6-1 to TRBJ1-3, with no clear D. V lost 5 bases, J lost 0 bases, and 11 bases lay in between. This CDR3 is 15 amino acids long. Germline V lookup: CDR1 MNHNS, CDR2 SASEGT. The CDR3 nucleotides are TGTGCCAGCAGTCCCAGGCGCTCCTCTGGAAACACCATATATTTT. It is translated as CASSPRRSSGNTIYF.

The V and J genes are TRBV18 and TRBJ1-4; tentatively, D is TRBD1 (5 bases). V shed 3 bases and J shed 8 bases, with 13 bases lying between them. The CDR3 covers 14 residues. Germline loops: CDR1 KGHSH, CDR2 LQKENI. CDR3: CASSPPGVREKLFF. The DNA of the CDR3 is TGTGCCAGCTCACCCCCGGGGGTGCGAGAAAAACTGTTTTTT.

This clone has a single count. CDR3 in amino acids: CASSLIGGASYEQYF. CDR3 nucleotides: TGTGCCAGCAGCCTAATCGGGGGAGCATCCTACGAGCAGTACTTC. The chain is built from TRBV28 and TRBJ2-7, with D perhaps matching TRBD2 (6 bases). CDR1 is MDHEN and CDR2 is SYDVKM in the germline V gene. V gave up 6 bases and J gave up 1 base, with 16 bases separating them. The CDR3 is made up of 15 amino acids.

The gene calls are TRBV19 and TRBJ2-1; 10 bases map to TRBD2. Germline V gene data show CDR1 as LNHDA and CDR2 as SQIVND (reference sequence). J was trimmed by 5 bases and V by 6 bases; bases with no gene match: 7. This CDR3 has 15 residues. The CDR3 here is CASSPLAGEHNEQFF. The CDR3 bases are TGTGCCAGTAGCCCCCTAGCGGGGGAGCACAATGAGCAGTTCTTC.

This clone has just one count. The rearrangement links TRBV5-1 to TRBJ2-7; 7 bases fit TRBD2. The junction had 22 bases not matched to a gene; V was cut back by 0 bases and J by 7 bases. There are 19 residues in the CDR3. Germline CDR1 and CDR2: SGHRS and YFSETQ. CDR3 residues: CASSLGSERGAGLVGEQYF. CDR3 nucleotide sequence: TGCGCCAGCAGCTTGGGATCTGAGCGGGGAGCTGGTTTGGTGGGAGAGCAGTACTTC.

The chain combines TRBV5-6 with TRBJ2-3; maybe TRBD2 (5 bases). Trimming cost V 4 bases and J 6 bases, with 12 bases left between them. CDR3 length: 13 residues. CDR1 is SGHDT, CDR2 YYEEEE, per germline. The CDR3 nucleotides read TGTGCCAGCAGCCCCTGGACTGAGGATACGCAGTATTTT. As protein: CASSPWTEDTQYF. Complete variable domain (other parts from reference TRBV5-6 and TRBJ2-3): DAGVTQSPTHLIKTRGQQVTLRCSPKSGHDTVSWYQQALGQGPQFIFQYYEEEERQRGNFPDRFSGHQFPNYSSELNVNALLLGDSALYLCASSPWTEDTQYFGPGTRLTVL.

The V call is TRBV2, the J call TRBJ2-7, with D maybe TRBD2 (5 bases). Trimming took 3 bases from V and 0 from J, leaving 9 bases between them. The CDR3 extends over 14 amino acids. The germline V gene encodes CDR1 SNHLY and CDR2 FYNNEI. As DNA, the CDR3 is TGTGCCAGCAGTGATGGGAGTTTCTCCTACGAGCAGTACTTC. Its protein is CASSDGSFSYEQYF.

This chain links TRBV10-1 with TRBJ2-7, with D perhaps matching TRBD1 (6 bases). There are 11 residues in the CDR3. Trimming cost V 11 bases and J 5 bases, with 13 bases left between them. Germline V lookup: CDR1 WNHNN, CDR2 SYGVQD (reference sequence). The CDR3: CAPRGGHEQYF. For the CDR3, the DNA is TGCGCCCCCCGAGGGGGTCACGAGCAGTACTTC.

The CDR3 loop reads CASSPSGTGGNQPQHF. DNA for the CDR3: TGTGCCAGTAGTCCCTCAGGGACAGGGGGCAATCAGCCCCAGCATTTT. The rearrangement uses TRBV19 and TRBJ1-5; 10 bases align to TRBD1. The V and J ends lost 5 bases and 2 bases, in that order; junction bases with no gene match: 6. Per the germline V gene, CDR1 is LNHDA and CDR2 is SQIVND (reference sequence). This CDR3 contains 16 residues.

The genes are TRBV27 and TRBJ1-6; D is uncertain. This CDR3 is built from 15 residues. CDR1 MNHEY and CDR2 SMNVEV come from the germline V gene (reference sequence). V was cut by 5 bases and J by 0 bases, with 8 bases left in between. The CDR3 nucleotides read TGTGCCAGCAGTGAGAGGAGCTCCTATAATTCACCCCTCCACTTT. This encodes CASSERSSYNSPLHF.

This chain links TRBV2 with TRBJ1-5; D remains unclear. CDR3 size: 16 residues. V was cut by 0 bases and J by 0 bases, with 9 bases left in between. The V gene's germline CDR1 is SNHLY and CDR2 FYNNEI. CDR3 protein: CASSEAPGPSNQPQHF. In nucleotides, the CDR3 is TGTGCCAGCAGTGAAGCGCCAGGCCCTAGCAATCAGCCCCAGCATTTT. The full variable domain, in which reference TRBV2 and TRBJ1-5 provide the parts outside the CDR3, is EPEVTQTPSHQVTQMGQEVILRCVPISNHLYFYWYRQILGQKVEFLVSFYNNEISEKSEIFDDQFSVERPDGSNFTLKIRSTKLEDSAMYFCASSEAPGPSNQPQHFGDGTRLSIL.

CDR3: CASSHIVSGGRRMYNEQFF. CDR3 sequence (DNA): TGTGCCAGCAGCCATATCGTCAGCGGGGGCCGGAGAATGTACAATGAGCAGTTCTTC. This chain joins TRBV27 and TRBJ2-1, with 8 nucleotides matching TRBD2. The trim removed 6 bases at V and 4 bases at J, leaving 20 bases unmatched. The germline CDR1 and CDR2 sequences are MNHEY and SMNVEV (reference sequence). This CDR3 is 19 amino acids long.

This clone was seen a single time. This chain connects TRBV2 to TRBJ2-2, with 8 bases fitting TRBD2. This CDR3 is 15 amino acids long. The germline V gene has CDR1 SNHLY and CDR2 FYNNEI. J was trimmed by 4 bases and V by 9 bases; bases with no gene match: 10. The CDR3 loop reads CASDRTGGGTGELFF. For the CDR3, the DNA is TGTGCCAGTGACCGGACGGGAGGGGGCACCGGGGAGCTGTTTTTT.

This clone came up a few times. This sequence joins TRBV30 and TRBJ1-1, with 7 bases that match TRBD1. The junction had 17 bases not matched to a gene; V was cut back by 3 bases and J by 4 bases. Germline V CDR1 and CDR2: GTSNPN, SVGIG (reference sequence). This CDR3 contains 17 residues. The CDR3 bases are TGTGCCTGGAGCGGGACAGAGAACATTTATACTGGCACTGAAGCTTTCTTT. As protein: CAWSGTENIYTGTEAFF.

This sequence joins TRBV7-2 and TRBJ1-5, with D hard to call. The CDR3 totals 13 residues. Trimming left V 5 bases short and J 7 bases short, with 12 bases between. CDR1 is SGHTA and CDR2 is FQGNSA in the germline V gene. The CDR3 DNA reads TGTGCCAGCAGCCAATCCTGGAGGCAGCCCCAGCATTTT. This codes for CASSQSWRQPQHF.

This clone was recorded once. The rearrangement links TRBV6-1 to TRBJ1-2; no reliable D call. Germline lookup yields CDR1 MNHNS and CDR2 SASEGT. V was clipped by 7 bases and J by 3 bases, with 6 bases between them. The CDR3 loop spans 11 amino acids. The chain's CDR3 is CASTGYYGYTF. For the CDR3, the DNA is TGTGCCAGCACCGGTTACTATGGCTACACCTTC.

V and J are TRBV6-5 and TRBJ1-1; unclear D gene. The CDR3 has 13 residues. V was cut by 4 bases and J by 1 base, with 7 bases left in between. Germline V gene data show CDR1 as MNHEY and CDR2 as SVGAGI. DNA of the CDR3: TGTGCCAGCAGTTTAGTCGAGAACACTGAAGCTTTCTTT. It translates to CASSLVENTEAFF.

V gene TRBV7-6 combines with J gene TRBJ2-1; 11 bases map to TRBD2. The CDR3 is 18 residues long. Trimming removed 5 bases from V and 0 bases from J; junction bases left unmatched: 9. In germline, CDR1 is SGHVS, CDR2 FNYEAQ. CDR3 region: CASSPGLADFSSYNEQFF. In DNA form, the CDR3 reads TGTGCCAGCAGCCCGGGACTAGCGGATTTTAGCTCCTACAATGAGCAGTTCTTC. Together with reference TRBV7-6 and TRBJ2-1, the CDR3 gives the full variable domain: GAGVSQSPRYKVTKRGQDVALRCDPISGHVSLYWYRQALGQGPEFLTYFNYEAQQDKSGLPNDRFSAERPEGSISTLTIQRTEQRDSAMYRCASSPGLADFSSYNEQFFGPGTRLTVL.

V is TRBV7-2 and J is TRBJ2-3; 7 nucleotides align to TRBD1. The CDR3 sequence is 16 residues long. The germline CDR1 and CDR2 sequences are SGHTA and FQGNSA. V shed 3 bases and J 0 bases; nucleotides not matched to a gene: 6. CDR3 DNA sequence: TGTGCCAGCAGCTTTAGAGGACAGGATAGCACAGATACGCAGTATTTT. The encoded protein is CASSFRGQDSTDTQYF.

The V call is TRBV5-1, the J call TRBJ1-2; no firm D call. From germline, CDR1 is SGHRS and CDR2 YFSETQ. The CDR3 is 14 amino acids. Trimming pared 0 bases from V and 8 bases from J, leaving 14 bases between. The CDR3 loop is CASSLAGGSEGYTF. The CDR3 region has the DNA TGCGCCAGCAGCTTGGCGGGAGGGTCTGAAGGCTACACCTTC.

In its sample, this clone was seen once. The chain recombines TRBV6-5 with TRBJ1-2; D gene uncertain. The V end lost 0 bases, the J end lost 4 bases, and 6 bases lay between the germline ends. The CDR3 spans 13 residues. Germline CDR1 MNHEY, CDR2 SVGAGI. The CDR3 region is CASSYSGSYGYTF. The CDR3 DNA reads as TGTGCCAGCAGTTACTCAGGGAGCTATGGCTACACCTTC.

The gene calls are TRBV21-1 and TRBJ2-7; the D call TRBD2 from the table was never checked on the DNA. TRBV21-1 has pseudogene status. The CDR3 is 15 amino acids. CDR3 region: CAPPGGLQIGYEQYF. The CDR3 nucleotides are TGTGCCCCCCCTGGAGGGTTACAAATTGGGTACGAGCAGTACTTC.

The chain carries TRBV11-2 and TRBJ2-1; 8 bases agree with TRBD1. The length of the CDR3 is 16 residues. Germline V gene lookup returns CDR1 SGHAT and CDR2 FQNNGV. The V segment lost 2 bases and the J segment 4 bases; nucleotides outside the gene matches: 7. The CDR3 protein is CASSLILTGGYNEQFF. The CDR3 bases are TGTGCCAGCAGCTTAATATTAACAGGGGGATACAATGAGCAGTTCTTC.

The chain has TRBV19 and TRBJ2-7, with 9 bases fitting TRBD2. The trim removed 7 bases at V and 4 bases at J, leaving 8 bases unmatched. CDR1 LNHDA and CDR2 SQIVND come from the germline V gene (reference sequence). This CDR3 comprises 14 residues. CDR3 DNA: TGTGCCAGTAATGCGGGAGGGCTTTTTTACGAGCAGTACTTC. Its protein product is CASNAGGLFYEQYF.

The CDR3 region has the DNA TGCGCCAGCAGCTGGACCGGGACAGGGGGTACTGAAGCTTTCTTT. This translates into CASSWTGTGGTEAFF. The rearrangement links TRBV5-1 to TRBJ1-1; TRBD1 aligns across 11 bases. The ends lost 3 bases at V and 5 bases at J; junction bases unmatched: 6. This CDR3 is 15 amino acids long. Germline values: CDR1 SGHRS, CDR2 YFSETQ.

This clone was detected once. The rearrangement links TRBV7-9 to TRBJ1-1; D call uncertain. Trimming cost V 5 bases and J 3 bases, with 10 bases left between them. Germline values: CDR1 SEHNR, CDR2 FQNEAQ (reference sequence). This CDR3 spans 13 amino acids. The CDR3 is CASSPSGDTEAFF. The CDR3 nucleotides are TGTGCCAGCAGCCCCAGCGGTGACACTGAAGCTTTCTTT.